This paragraph covers one T cell receptor beta chain sequence. The data stem from a study of blood T cell repertoires in COVID-19. This table comes from immunoSEQ multiplex PCR, and its TCRdb copy is limited to in-frame clones, with some not included. The sample consists of about 190,000 clones, around 80% of them appearing once. Individuals aged about 18 to 95 years were recruited from fewer than 30 US areas. Researchers sorted participants into cohorts using their self-reported clinical history. The CDR3 is 14 residues long. The V and J ends lost 0 bases and 4 bases respectively, with 6 bases between them. CDR1 is LGHDT, CDR2 YNNKEL, per germline (reference sequence).

This receptor was obtained from a woman aged 45-65 years with acute COVID-19. The gene calls are TRBV3-1 (or the pseudogene TRBV3-2) and TRBJ2-2, with TRBD2 as a possible D gene (5 bases). Material for sequencing was PBMCs or T cells enriched from blood (not recorded which). The CDR3 loop reads CASSQDRGTGELFF. In DNA, the CDR3 is TGTGCCAGCAGCCAAGATCGGGGCACCGGGGAGCTGTTTTTT.